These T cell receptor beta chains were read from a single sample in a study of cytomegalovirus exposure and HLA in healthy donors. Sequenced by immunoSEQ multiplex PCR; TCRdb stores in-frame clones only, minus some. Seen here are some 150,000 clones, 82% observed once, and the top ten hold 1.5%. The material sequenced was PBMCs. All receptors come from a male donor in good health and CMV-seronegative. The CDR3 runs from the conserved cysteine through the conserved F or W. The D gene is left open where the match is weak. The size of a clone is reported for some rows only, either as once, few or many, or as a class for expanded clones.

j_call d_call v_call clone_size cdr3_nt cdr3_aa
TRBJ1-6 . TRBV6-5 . TGTGCCAGCAATGGGGGGAGCTCCTATAATTCACCCCTCCACTTT CASNGGSSYNSPLHF
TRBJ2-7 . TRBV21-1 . TGTGCCACCCCGGGGGGAACAGAGCAGTACTTC CATPGGTEQYF
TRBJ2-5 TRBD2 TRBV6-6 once TGTGCCAGCAGTCCAAGACTAGCAGAGACCCAGTACTTC CASSPRLAETQYF
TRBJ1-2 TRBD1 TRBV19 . TGTGCCAGCCAGGGGGCCCAGGGCTATGGCTACACCTTC CASQGAQGYGYTF
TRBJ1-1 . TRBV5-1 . TGCGCCACCAAACAACCTGGGGCGAACACTGAAGCTTTCTTT CATKQPGANTEAFF
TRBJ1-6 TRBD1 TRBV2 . TGTGCCAGCAGTGAACCAAGGGGACAGGGAAGTTCACCCCTCCACTTT CASSEPRGQGSSPLHF
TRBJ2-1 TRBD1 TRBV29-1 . TGCAGCGTTGAAGAGGGACAGGGATACAATGAGCAGTTCTTC CSVEEGQGYNEQFF
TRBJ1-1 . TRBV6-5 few TGTGCCAGCAGTGAGACAAGTAACACTGAAGCTTTCTTT CASSETSNTEAFF
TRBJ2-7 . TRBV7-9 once TGTGCCAGCAGCCTTACAGGGACCCCCCTCGAGCAGTACTTC CASSLTGTPLEQYF
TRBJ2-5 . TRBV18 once TGTGCCAGCTCACAGTCCCAGGGGATCGAGACCCAGTACTTC CASSQSQGIETQYF
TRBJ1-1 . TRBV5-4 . TGTGCCAGCAGCTTGGTCCGGGACACTGAAGCTTTCTTT CASSLVRDTEAFF
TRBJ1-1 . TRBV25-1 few TGTGCCAGCAGTCCAGTGACAGGAACCGACACTGAAGCTTTCTTT CASSPVTGTDTEAFF
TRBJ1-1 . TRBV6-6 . TGTGCCAGCAGTTCTCCAGTTGGGAACACTGAAGCTTTCTTT CASSSPVGNTEAFF
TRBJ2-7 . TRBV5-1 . TGCGCCAGCAGCTTAACACGGGGGATCTACGAGCAGTACTTC CASSLTRGIYEQYF
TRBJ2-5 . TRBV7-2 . TGTGCCAGCAGCACCTGGGGGGGCGCGGGCGGGCGAGAGACCCAGTACTTC CASSTWGGAGGRETQYF
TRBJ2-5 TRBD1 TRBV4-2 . TGTGCCAGCAGCCAAGAGGTCACAGGGGGAAGACAAGAGACCCAGTACTTC CASSQEVTGGRQETQYF
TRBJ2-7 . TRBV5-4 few TGTGCCAGCAGCTTGGACCTCCAGTTTACCGTATCCTACGAGCAGTACTTC CASSLDLQFTVSYEQYF
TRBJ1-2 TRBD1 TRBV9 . TGTGCCAGCAGCATACAGGGGGCGGGTGGTTTTGGCTACACCTTC CASSIQGAGGFGYTF
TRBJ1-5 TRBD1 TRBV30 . TGTGCCTGGAGCCGAGGACAGGGAGGAATTCAGCCCCAGCATTTT CAWSRGQGGIQPQHF
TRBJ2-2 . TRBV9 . TGTGCCAGCACCTTCTCACAGGGAGCCGGGGAGCTGTTTTTT CASTFSQGAGELFF
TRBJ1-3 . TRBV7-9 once TGTGCCAGCAGCTACTTCTTGGGGCAAAGCTCTGGAAACACCATATATTTT CASSYFLGQSSGNTIYF
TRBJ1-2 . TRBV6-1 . TGTGCCAGCAGTTTAATGCAGTACTATGGCTACACCTTC CASSLMQYYGYTF
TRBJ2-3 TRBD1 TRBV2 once TGTGCCAGCAGTGAATCTGCCGGGACAGGGTACACAGATACGCAGTATTTT CASSESAGTGYTDTQYF
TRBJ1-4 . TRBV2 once TGTGCCAGCAACCAGGGCCGAAAACTGTTTTTT CASNQGRKLFF
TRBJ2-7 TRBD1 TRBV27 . TGTGCCAGCAGTTTAAGAAGGGACAGGGTACATCTACCGGAGTACTTC CASSLRRDRVHLPEYF
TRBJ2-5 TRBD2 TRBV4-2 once TGTGCCAGCAGCCAAGATCGGACTAGCGGCCAAGAGACCCAGTACTTC CASSQDRTSGQETQYF
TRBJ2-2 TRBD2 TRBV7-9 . TGTTCCAGCAGCTCCGTCCCCCTAGCGGGAGGGCCCTCGGGGGAGCTGTTTTTT CSSSSVPLAGGPSGELFF
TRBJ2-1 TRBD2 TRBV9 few TGTGCCAGCAGCCCTGTAGCGGGGGGAGGGTACAATGAGCAGTTCTTC CASSPVAGGGYNEQFF
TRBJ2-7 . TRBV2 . TGTGCCAGCTTGGACAGATCCTACGAGCAGTACTTC CASLDRSYEQYF
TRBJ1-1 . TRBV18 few TGTGCCAGCTCACCAAGAGGGAACACTGAAGCTTTCTTT CASSPRGNTEAFF
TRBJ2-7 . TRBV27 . TGTGCCAGAGCGGGCCCCACCTACGAGCAGTACTTC CARAGPTYEQYF
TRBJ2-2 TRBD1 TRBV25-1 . TGTGCCAGCAGTGATGGGAGACAGGGAGACACCGGGGAGCTGTTTTTT CASSDGRQGDTGELFF
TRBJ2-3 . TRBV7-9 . TGTGCCAGCAGCTTAGCGTTCGGCACAGATACGCAGTATTTT CASSLAFGTDTQYF
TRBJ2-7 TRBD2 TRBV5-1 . TGCGCCAGCAGCCAGACGGGACTAGCTTCGCGGGAGCAGTACTTC CASSQTGLASREQYF
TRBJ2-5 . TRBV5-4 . TGTGCCAGCAGCGGGGGGACAGATAGAGGAGGGACCCAGTACTTC CASSGGTDRGGTQYF
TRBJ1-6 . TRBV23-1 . TGCGCCAGCAGTCAATCGCAGGGTGTTGTGGACTCACCCCTCCACTTT CASSQSQGVVDSPLHF
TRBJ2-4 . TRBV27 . TGTGCCAGCAGTCCCGGGCCTCAGCGGTATAACATTCAGTACTTC CASSPGPQRYNIQYF
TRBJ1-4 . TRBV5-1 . TGCGCCAGCTCCGGGGGGCTGTCCCATGAAAAACTGTTTTTT CASSGGLSHEKLFF
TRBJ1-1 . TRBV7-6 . TGTGCCAGCGGTGGAGGGAACACTGAAGCTTTCTTT CASGGGNTEAFF
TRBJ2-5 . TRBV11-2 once TGTGCCAGCAGCTTAGGGGCTCCAGGCCTCCGCGAGACCCAGTACTTC CASSLGAPGLRETQYF
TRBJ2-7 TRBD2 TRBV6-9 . TGTGCCAGCAGTTATTCGACTATAGGGACTAGCGGGCCCGTGGAATACGAGCAGTACTTC CASSYSTIGTSGPVEYEQYF
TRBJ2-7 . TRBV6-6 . TGTGCCAGCAGTTACTCCGTTGAGCAGTACTTC CASSYSVEQYF
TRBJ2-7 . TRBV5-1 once TGCGCCAGCAGCTTCTCCGATCCCGGGTACGAGCAGTACTTC CASSFSDPGYEQYF
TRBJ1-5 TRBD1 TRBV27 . TGTGCCAGCAGTTTATCCGGACAGGGGGGCAATCAGCCCCAGCATTTT CASSLSGQGGNQPQHF
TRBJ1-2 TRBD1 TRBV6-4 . TGTGCCAGCAGTGAGGGACAGAACGCAAACTATGGCAACACCTTC CASSEGQNANYGNTF
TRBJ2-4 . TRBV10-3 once TGTGCCATCAGTGAGTTCGAGGGACTAGCCAAAAACATTCAGTACTTC CAISEFEGLAKNIQYF
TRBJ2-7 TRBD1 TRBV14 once TGTGCCAGCAGCCAAGCGAGCCGCAGGGGGGAGCAGTACTTC CASSQASRRGEQYF
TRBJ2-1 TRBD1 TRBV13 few TGTGCCAGCAGCTTAGGACAGGGGAGCAATGAGCAGTTCTTC CASSLGQGSNEQFF
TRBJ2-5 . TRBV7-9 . TGTGCCAGCAGCTTAGGGGGGGAAGGAGAGACCCAGTACTTC CASSLGGEGETQYF
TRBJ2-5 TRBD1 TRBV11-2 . TGTGCCAGCAGCCCCCCCCAACGCCCAGGGGGCTGGGAGACCCAGTACTTC CASSPPQRPGGWETQYF
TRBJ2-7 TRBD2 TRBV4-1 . TGCGCCAGCAGCCAAGATAGCGGGAGGTACGAGCAGTACTTC CASSQDSGRYEQYF
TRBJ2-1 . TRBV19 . TGTGCCACCTGGGCCGGCCTCTACAATGAGCAGTTCTTC CATWAGLYNEQFF
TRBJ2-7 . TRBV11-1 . TGTGCCAGCAGCTCACGACTGACCTACGAGCAGTACTTC CASSSRLTYEQYF
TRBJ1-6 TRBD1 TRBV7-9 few TGTGCCAGCAGCGCACGGGGACAGCCAAATTCACCCCTCCACTTT CASSARGQPNSPLHF
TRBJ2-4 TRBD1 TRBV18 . TGTGCCAGCTCACGGGACAGGGGAAAAAACATTCAGTACTTC CASSRDRGKNIQYF
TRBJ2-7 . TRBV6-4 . TGTGCCAGCAGTCCGACTCGCCGGGACTTTACCTACGAGCAGTACTTC CASSPTRRDFTYEQYF
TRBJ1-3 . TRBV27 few TGTGCCAGCAGCCCTACAGGCTTGGGTGGAAACACCATATATTTT CASSPTGLGGNTIYF
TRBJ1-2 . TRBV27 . TGTGCCAGCAGTTTATCGTCCCGGGAAGGCTACACCTTC CASSLSSREGYTF
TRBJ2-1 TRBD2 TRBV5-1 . TGCGCCAGCAGCTTGAGCGGCGGGAGCCCCGAGGGGCAGTTCTTC CASSLSGGSPEGQFF
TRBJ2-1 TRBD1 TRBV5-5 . TGTGCCAGCAGCCCAACAGGGGGCTCCTACAATGAGCAGTTCTTC CASSPTGGSYNEQFF